The clone carrying this T cell receptor (beta chain) was recorded only once. The antigen remains undetermined. Repertoires were generated with immunoSEQ multiplex PCR, while TCRdb's copy carries only in-frame clones and drops some. Of roughly 100,000 clones in the sample, approximately 94% are singletons; the top ten hold approximately 5.9%. This CDR3 is 13 amino acids long. This record comes from a study of siplizumab effects on memory and regulatory T cells. Study results and limitations: Significant reduction of alloreactive sequences traceable to unstimulated CD4+ memory cells was observed with siplizumab. Alloreactive clones mapping to unstimulated subsets formed only a minor fraction.

V gene TRBV7-5 combines with J gene TRBJ1-2. TRBV7-5 is deemed a pseudogene. The sample taken for sequencing was CD8+ T cells sorted from blood. The source is a human donor in good health. CDR3 in amino acids: CASSLARGHGYTF. Written as DNA, the CDR3 is TGTGCCAGCAGCTTAGCGCGCGGGCATGGCTACACCTTC.